This T cell receptor (beta chain) was found in a study of T-cell reconstitution after alpha-beta-depleted transplantation in children. Study-wide results and limits: Several hundred expanded graft clones reportedly were the source of alpha-beta T cells about two months after transplant. T-cell numbers and diversity, one year after transplant, stemmed largely from T cells that were newly produced.

V lost 4 bases to trimming and J lost 0 bases, with 7 bases between them. Per the germline V gene, CDR1 is SNHLY and CDR2 is FYNNEI. The length of the CDR3 is 14 residues. For TCRbeta, the library was prepared with unique molecular identifiers. TCRdb passed the PCR reads through MiXCR, listing each CDR3 protein once. This sample yields fewer than 400,000 distinct CDR3 sequences, of which roughly 21% are seen a single time; approximately 9.9% belongs to the top ten. This clonotype occurred a few times. Its antigen is unknown. The chain is built from TRBV2 and TRBJ2-1; D remains unclear. The material sequenced was PBMCs, mostly from graft donor cells, taken 180 days after TCRalphabeta/CD19-depleted stem cell transplant. The sequence was obtained from a male patient younger than 18 who had a stem cell transplant for acute lymphoblastic leukemia, so the T cells may come from the graft donor. The CDR3 DNA is TGTGCCAGCAGTGCAGCAGACTCCTACAATGAGCAGTTCTTC. It is translated as CASSAADSYNEQFF.